This TCR beta chain was captured in a study of blood T cell repertoires in COVID-19. Per the original methods: Nucleated cell number was recorded as an estimate derived from reference gene primer amplification. Generated by immunoSEQ multiplex PCR, the TCRdb table keeps only in-frame clones and is missing some. The V and J calls and clone size were taken over from that table, and D and trimming were inferred from the DNA. The sample has 45,000 or so clones, 75% to 90% seen once. A few counts support this clone. Losses at the gene ends were 6 bases for V and 8 bases for J; bases not matched to a gene: 6. CDR3 length: 15 residues. Germline V gene data show CDR1 as SGHTA and CDR2 as FQGNSA.

The rearrangement links TRBV7-2 to TRBJ2-1; TRBD2 aligns across 14 bases. Sample: peripheral blood. The origin of this receptor is a woman aged 80 or over in a cohort sampled during active or convalescent COVID-19. The CDR3 loop reads CASRLTSGGADEQFF. For the CDR3, the DNA is TGTGCCAGCAGACTGACTAGCGGGGGGGCGGATGAGCAGTTCTTC. Looking up the rest from reference TRBV7-2 and TRBJ2-1 gives the full variable domain: GAGVSQSPSNKVTEKGKDVELRCDPISGHTALYWYRQSLGQGLEFLIYFQGNSAPDKSGLPSDRFSAERTGGSVSTLTIQRTQQEDSAVYLCASRLTSGGADEQFFGPGTRLTVL.